Listed below are T cell receptor beta chains from one sample, sequenced in a study of control samples from healthy donors and cancer patients. Produced via immunoSEQ multiplex PCR; TCRdb's table is partial and in-frame only. The table lists 75,000 to 100,000 clones, roughly 86% of them singletons. What was sequenced was blood. The receptor set was obtained from a man aged 50 to 60 in good health. The CDR3 runs from the conserved cysteine through the conserved F or W. A D gene is named only where the DNA matches it firmly. Rows give clone size only sometimes, using once, few, many, or a class for an expanded clone.

14	.	.	TRBV7-6	TRBJ1-6	CASSPGRTNSPLHF	TGTGCCAGCAGCCCCGGACGGACCAATTCACCCCTCCACTTT
12	few	.	TRBV15	TRBJ2-7	CATSSRGDEQYF	TGTGCCACCAGCAGTAGGGGAGACGAGCAGTACTTC
13	few	.	TRBV7-9	TRBJ2-7	CASSSSVGREQYF	TGTGCCAGCAGCTCGAGTGTGGGAAGGGAGCAGTACTTC
14	.	TRBD2	TRBV11-3	TRBJ2-5	CASTLGGDQETQYF	TGTGCCAGCACCCTGGGGGGGGACCAAGAGACCCAGTACTTC
15	.	.	TRBV6-5	TRBJ1-5	CASSFTGNSNQPQHF	TGTGCCAGCAGCTTCACAGGGAATAGCAATCAGCCCCAGCATTTT
16	.	.	TRBV25-1	TRBJ2-1	CASSESNPGAYNEQFF	TGTGCCAGCAGTGAATCTAACCCCGGGGCCTACAATGAGCAGTTCTTC
14	few	.	TRBV9	TRBJ1-6	CASSVGTVNSPLHF	TGTGCCAGCAGCGTAGGGACGGTGAATTCACCCCTCCACTTT
17	.	.	TRBV19	TRBJ1-1	CASSGVGAGLRNTEAFF	TGTGCCAGTAGTGGGGTGGGCGCCGGATTAAGGAACACTGAAGCTTTCTTT
16	once	TRBD2	TRBV7-3	TRBJ2-1	CASSSTSGGRLNEQFF	TGTGCCAGCAGCTCCACTAGCGGGGGGCGTCTTAATGAGCAGTTCTTC
15	.	.	TRBV5-8	TRBJ2-1	CASSLDSINFNEQFF	TGTGCCAGCAGCTTGGATTCCATTAATTTCAATGAGCAGTTCTTC
11	.	.	TRBV19	TRBJ2-1	CASTGEGEQFF	TGTGCCAGCACAGGGGAGGGTGAGCAGTTCTTC